Detailed here is one T cell receptor beta chain. V lost 7 bases and J lost 0, with 16 bases in between. This CDR3 region has 15 residues. Germline CDR1 reads SQVTM; CDR2 reads ANQGSEA. This specimen comes from a study of blood T cell repertoires in COVID-19. Study processing details: Reference gene primer amplification gave nucleated cell count estimates. This table comes from immunoSEQ multiplex PCR, and its TCRdb copy is limited to in-frame clones, with some not included. V, J and clone size are those of that table, while D and trimming were read from the DNA. The data show 100,000 or so clones, approximately 80% seen once.

The clonotype originates from an elderly man with acute or convalescent COVID-19. Material: peripheral blood. The chain has TRBV29-1 and TRBJ2-1, with D unclear. The CDR3 coding sequence is TGCAGCGCCCGGTCCGGAGTCCACTCCTACAATGAGCAGTTCTTC. Translating gives CSARSGVHSYNEQFF.